Sequencing of this TCR beta chain was carried out in a study of T cells after yellow fever vaccination. The study, taken as a whole, reports: Primary-vaccination clones mostly resurfaced post-booster (96% CD4, approximately 87% CD8).

This clonotype has a count of ten or more. Antigen: not known. 5'RACE template switching added a universal primer site and UMIs to TCR cDNA. TCRdb re-analysed the 5' RACE reads in MiXCR, keeping a single row per CDR3 protein. The data contain more than 65,000 distinct CDR3 sequences, 4.5% to 7.5% of them singletons. Sample: CD4+ T cells sorted from PBMCs, taken approximately 16 days after the first yellow fever vaccination. This clonotype was obtained from a man between 18 and 35 years old who received the YFV17D yellow fever vaccine.

The CDR3 nucleotides are TGCGCCAGCAGCTTGGCCGCGGGGATGAACACTGAAGCTTTCTTT. Encoded protein: CASSLAAGMNTEAFF. This chain links TRBV5-1 with TRBJ1-1, with no clear D. Trimming left V 0 bases short and J 0 bases short, with 9 bases between. Germline lookup yields CDR1 SGHRS and CDR2 YFSETQ. The CDR3 has 15 residues.